The subject of this entry is one T cell receptor beta chain. Germline V gene sequence: CDR1 GTSNPN, CDR2 SVGIG (reference sequence). V was shortened by 1 base and J by 2 bases, with 6 bases between the two germline ends. The CDR3 covers 13 residues. The data stem from a study of cytomegalovirus exposure and HLA in healthy donors. In the PCR, 60 Vbeta and 13 Jbeta primers were used. The method was immunoSEQ multiplex PCR; TCRdb's version includes in-frame clones alone and lacks a portion of them. The profile shows 70,000 to 95,000 clones, about 85% of them singletons. Sequenced sample: PBMCs. The origin of this receptor is a woman aged 40 to 50 in good health and CMV-seropositive. The rearrangement joins TRBV30 to TRBJ1-3; D gene uncertain. The CDR3 DNA reads TGTGCCTGGAGTGGGCTCGCTGGAAACACCATATATTTT. Protein: CAWSGLAGNTIYF.